The rows below give T cell receptor beta chains drawn from one sample of a study of shared clonotypes between healthy human individuals. Sequencing used immunoSEQ multiplex PCR; TCRdb keeps in-frame clones, though not all of them. This table holds about 380,000 clones, around 96% found once. The sequencing sample was made of memory CD8+ T cells sorted from blood. The receptor set was obtained from a young man in good health. Each CDR3 is given with its conserved first and last residue. Each record gives: D gene, clone size, V gene, J gene, CDR3 protein, CDR3 DNA. The D gene is left open where the match is weak. A clone size is listed for some rows: how often the clone was seen (once, few, many), or a class if it is expanded.

.,.,TRBV30,TRBJ1-2,CAWSVRAEKGYGYTF,TGTGCCTGGAGTGTAAGGGCCGAGAAGGGCTATGGCTACACCTTC
.,.,TRBV20-1,TRBJ2-7,CSARSTYEQYF,TGCAGTGCGAGGTCAACCTACGAGCAGTACTTC
TRBD2,.,TRBV4-1,TRBJ2-5,CASSQDLLAGAETQYF,TGCGCCAGCAGCCAAGATTTGCTAGCGGGAGCTGAGACCCAGTACTTC
.,.,TRBV30,TRBJ2-5,CAWSVHADQETQYF,TGTGCCTGGAGTGTACATGCGGATCAAGAGACCCAGTACTTC
TRBD1,once,TRBV19,TRBJ2-7,CASQSQGAYEQYF,TGTGCCAGTCAATCACAGGGGGCATACGAGCAGTACTTC
TRBD1,.,TRBV5-1,TRBJ1-2,CASSLTDRVPYGYTF,TGCGCCAGCAGCTTGACGGACAGGGTTCCCTATGGCTACACCTTC
.,.,TRBV6-1,TRBJ1-6,CAAGRTNSPLHF,TGTGCCGCGGGACGGACCAATTCACCCCTCCACTTT
TRBD2,.,TRBV7-2,TRBJ2-3,CASSLEGLRTSGTYTQYF,TGTGCCAGCAGCTTAGAGGGTCTCCGGACTAGCGGCACATATACGCAGTATTTT
TRBD1,.,TRBV19,TRBJ2-7,CASSTGQGYEQYF,TGTGCCAGTAGTACCGGACAGGGCTACGAGCAGTACTTC
.,.,TRBV30,TRBJ2-7,CAWSVAGKLSYEQYF,TGTGCCTGGAGTGTTGCGGGGAAACTGTCCTACGAGCAGTACTTC
TRBD2,.,TRBV28,TRBJ2-5,CASSLRLAGEETQYF,TGTGCCAGCAGTTTACGCCTAGCGGGAGAAGAGACCCAGTACTTC
TRBD1,.,TRBV5-6,TRBJ2-1,CASSLAGGSSYNEQFF,TGTGCCAGCAGCTTGGCAGGGGGTAGCTCCTACAATGAGCAGTTCTTC
.,.,TRBV21-1,TRBJ1-5,CASSKVSSGQGRNQPQHF,TGTGCCAGCAGCAAAGTCAGCTCGGGACAGGGACGCAATCAGCCCCAGCATTTT
TRBD1,.,TRBV9,TRBJ2-2,CASSAYRGRPNTGELFF,TGTGCCAGCAGCGCCTACAGGGGCCGCCCGAACACCGGGGAGCTGTTTTTT
.,.,TRBV27,TRBJ2-3,CASSLSQPQGGGDTQYF,TGTGCCAGCAGTTTATCACAACCGCAGGGGGGCGGAGATACGCAGTATTTT
TRBD2,.,TRBV7-2,TRBJ2-1,CASSLVPGLAYNEQFF,TGTGCCAGCAGCTTAGTTCCGGGACTAGCATACAATGAGCAGTTCTTC
.,.,TRBV6-6,TRBJ1-3,CASSFQGTGNTIYF,TGTGCCAGCAGTTTTCAGGGAACCGGAAACACCATATATTTT
TRBD1,.,TRBV27,TRBJ2-7,CASSLGQGSYEQYF,TGTGCCAGCAGTTTGGGACAGGGCTCCTACGAGCAGTACTTC
.,.,TRBV7-9,TRBJ1-1,CASSRSIRFAEAFF,TGTGCCAGCAGCCGATCTATCCGGTTCGCTGAAGCTTTCTTT
TRBD1,.,TRBV6-6,TRBJ1-5,CATTGQGYQPQHF,TGTGCCACTACGGGACAGGGGTATCAGCCCCAGCATTTT
TRBD1,.,TRBV29-1,TRBJ1-1,CSGAGTGVPYMNTEAFF,TGCAGCGGAGCCGGGACAGGGGTTCCCTATATGAACACTGAAGCTTTCTTT
.,.,TRBV5-1,TRBJ2-7,CASSLTSGTAYEQYF,TGCGCCAGCAGCCTAACGTCCGGGACGGCCTACGAGCAGTACTTC
.,.,TRBV19,TRBJ1-5,CASSPVGADQPQHF,TGTGCCAGTAGCCCGGTGGGGGCGGATCAGCCCCAGCATTTT
TRBD1,.,TRBV5-1,TRBJ1-4,CASSFSHRGINEKLFF,TGCGCCAGCAGCTTTTCGCACAGGGGGATTAATGAAAAACTGTTTTTT
.,.,TRBV5-5,TRBJ2-1,CASSLHNEQFF,TGTGCCAGCAGCTTGCACAATGAGCAGTTCTTC
.,.,TRBV6-6,TRBJ2-7,CASSRVGEQYF,TGTGCCAGCAGTAGGGTGGGCGAGCAGTACTTC
.,.,TRBV27,TRBJ2-3,CASSLLAVDTQYF,TGTGCCAGCAGTTTACTAGCAGTAGATACGCAGTATTTT
.,.,TRBV7-9,TRBJ1-4,CASNNWGAREKLFF,TGTGCCAGCAACAATTGGGGGGCTAGGGAAAAACTGTTTTTT
.,.,TRBV28,TRBJ1-4,CASSFFWGGDEKLFF,TGTGCCAGCAGTTTTTTCTGGGGTGGGGATGAAAAACTGTTTTTT
.,once,TRBV5-4,TRBJ2-2,CASSLGLASGELFF,TGTGCCAGCAGCTTGGGGCTAGCATCCGGGGAGCTGTTTTTT
TRBD1,.,TRBV6-1,TRBJ2-3,CASSEGGGRGTDTQYF,TGTGCCAGCAGTGAAGGAGGGGGCAGAGGCACAGATACGCAGTATTTT
TRBD2,.,TRBV7-9,TRBJ2-7,CASSVTSGRANEQYF,TGTGCCAGCAGCGTAACTAGCGGGAGGGCCAACGAGCAGTACTTC
.,.,TRBV10-3,TRBJ1-4,CAISPDTSSPLGEKLFF,TGTGCCATCAGCCCGGACACCTCTTCTCCTTTGGGAGAAAAACTGTTTTTT
.,.,TRBV11-2,TRBJ1-2,CASSPRDAANYGYTF,TGTGCCAGCAGTCCCCGGGACGCAGCTAACTATGGCTACACCTTC
.,.,TRBV7-3,TRBJ2-3,CASSVSGAGDTQYF,TGTGCCAGCAGCGTTAGTGGAGCTGGAGATACGCAGTATTTT
.,.,TRBV5-1,TRBJ2-1,CASAPGTTRYNEQFF,TGCGCCAGCGCTCCGGGGACCACCCGTTACAATGAGCAGTTCTTC
.,.,TRBV5-6,TRBJ2-5,CASTTSSPYETQYF,TGTGCCAGCACCACGTCCTCGCCGTATGAGACCCAGTACTTC
TRBD2,.,TRBV11-2,TRBJ2-1,CASSLDIAGGRSNEQFF,TGTGCCAGCAGCTTAGATATAGCGGGAGGGCGGTCCAATGAGCAGTTCTTC
.,once,TRBV5-1,TRBJ2-7,CASSLLSTYEQYF,TGCGCCAGCAGCTTGTTATCAACCTACGAGCAGTACTTC
.,.,TRBV27,TRBJ2-2,CARQGGNTGELFF,TGTGCCAGACAGGGAGGGAACACCGGGGAGCTGTTTTTT
.,.,TRBV28,TRBJ2-5,CASSLIRAVETQYF,TGTGCCAGCAGTTTGATTCGCGCGGTGGAGACCCAGTACTTC
TRBD2,few,TRBV5-1,TRBJ2-3,CASSLGLAGYTDTQYF,TGCGCCAGCAGCTTGGGACTAGCGGGATACACAGATACGCAGTATTTT
.,.,TRBV7-9,TRBJ2-7,CASSLGQKMSYEQYF,TGTGCCAGCAGCTTAGGTCAAAAAATGTCCTACGAGCAGTACTTC
TRBD2,.,TRBV29-1,TRBJ2-3,CSVERLAGSTDTQYF,TGCAGCGTTGAACGACTAGCGGGAAGCACAGATACGCAGTATTTT